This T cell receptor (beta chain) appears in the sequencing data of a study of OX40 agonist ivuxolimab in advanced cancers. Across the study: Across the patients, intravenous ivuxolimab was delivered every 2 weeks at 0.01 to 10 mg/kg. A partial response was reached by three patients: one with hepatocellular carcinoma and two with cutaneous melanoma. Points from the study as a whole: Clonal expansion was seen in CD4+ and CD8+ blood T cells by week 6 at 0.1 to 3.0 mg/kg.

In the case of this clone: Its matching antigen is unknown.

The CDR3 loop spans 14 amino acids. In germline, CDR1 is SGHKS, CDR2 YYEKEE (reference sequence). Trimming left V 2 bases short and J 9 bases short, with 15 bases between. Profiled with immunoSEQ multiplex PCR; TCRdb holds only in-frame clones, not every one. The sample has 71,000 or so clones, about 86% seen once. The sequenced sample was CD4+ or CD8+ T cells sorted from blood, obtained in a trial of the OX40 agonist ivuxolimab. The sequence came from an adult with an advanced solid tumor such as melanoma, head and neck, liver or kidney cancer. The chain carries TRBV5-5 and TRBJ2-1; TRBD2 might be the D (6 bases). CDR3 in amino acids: CASSFTGAGGEQFF. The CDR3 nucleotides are TGTGCCAGCAGCTTCACGGGAGCGGGTGGTGAGCAGTTCTTC.